This TCR beta chain emerged from a study of identical twins. A single record per CDR3 protein comes from TCRdb applying MiXCR to the 5' RACE reads. The sample contains 400,000 to 550,000 distinct CDR3 sequences, 22% of which appear only once. Broader study findings: It was possible that invariant MAIT and iNKT cells partly confounded the zero-insertion analyses.

The CDR3 is 18 residues long. Germline-derived CDR1 and CDR2 are KGHSH and LQKENI. The ends were cut back, 6 bases at V and 4 bases at J, with 24 bases in the middle. This clonotype was found a few times. Its antigen is still unknown. This same sample was also taken into another study, of T cells expressing NK-cell markers. That source notes: Restriction of the sorted population to alpha-beta TCR T cells was achieved in several experiments with an anti-gamma-delta TCR antibody. Dominant NKG2C+ clonotypes accounted for roughly 1.0-7.0% of CD8+ T cells in six or seven donors.

The specimen sequenced was CD4+ T cells sorted from blood. V usage is TRBV18 and J usage is TRBJ2-2; no clear D gene. This TCR was sampled from a woman aged 18-30 years in good health. The CDR3 is CASSRTPDRRWGTGELFF. DNA for the CDR3: TGTGCCAGCTCGCGAACCCCAGACCGACGATGGGGCACCGGGGAGCTGTTTTTT.